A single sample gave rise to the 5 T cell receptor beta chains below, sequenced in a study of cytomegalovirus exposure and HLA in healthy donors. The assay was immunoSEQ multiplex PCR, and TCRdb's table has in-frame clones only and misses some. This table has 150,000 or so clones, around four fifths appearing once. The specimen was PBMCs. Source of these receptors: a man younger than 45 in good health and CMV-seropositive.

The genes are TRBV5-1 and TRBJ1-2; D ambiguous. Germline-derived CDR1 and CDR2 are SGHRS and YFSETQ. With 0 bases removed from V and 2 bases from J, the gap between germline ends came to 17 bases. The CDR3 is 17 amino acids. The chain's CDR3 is CASSLASVTGKNYGYTF. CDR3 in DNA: TGCGCCAGCAGCTTGGCCTCGGTAACGGGTAAAAACTATGGCTACACCTTC.

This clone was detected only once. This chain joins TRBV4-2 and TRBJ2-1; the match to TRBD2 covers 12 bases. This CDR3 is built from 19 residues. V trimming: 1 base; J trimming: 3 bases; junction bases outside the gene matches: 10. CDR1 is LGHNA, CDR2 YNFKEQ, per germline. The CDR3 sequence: CASSQALAGGLIGYNEQFF. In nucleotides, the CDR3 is TGTGCCAGCAGCCAAGCGCTAGCGGGGGGGCTTATTGGCTACAATGAGCAGTTCTTC.

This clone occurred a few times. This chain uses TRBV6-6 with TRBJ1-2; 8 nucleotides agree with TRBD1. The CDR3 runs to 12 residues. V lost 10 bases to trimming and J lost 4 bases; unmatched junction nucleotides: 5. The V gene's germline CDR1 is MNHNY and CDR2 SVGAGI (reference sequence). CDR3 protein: CATWTGTYGYTF. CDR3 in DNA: TGTGCCACCTGGACAGGGACCTATGGCTACACCTTC.

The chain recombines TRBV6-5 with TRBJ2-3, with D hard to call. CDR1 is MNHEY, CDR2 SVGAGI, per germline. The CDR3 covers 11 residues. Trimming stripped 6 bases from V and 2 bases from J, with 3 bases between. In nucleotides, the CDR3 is TGTGCCAGCAGACACACAGATACGCAGTATTTT. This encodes CASRHTDTQYF.

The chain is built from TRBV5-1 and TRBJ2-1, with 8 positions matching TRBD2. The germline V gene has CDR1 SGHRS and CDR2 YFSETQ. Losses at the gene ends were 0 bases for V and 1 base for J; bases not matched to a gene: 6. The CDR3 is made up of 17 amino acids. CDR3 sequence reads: CASSLEVRGASYNEQFF. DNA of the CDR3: TGCGCCAGCAGCTTGGAGGTGCGGGGGGCGTCCTACAATGAGCAGTTCTTC.